This is a list of T cell receptor beta chains from one sample in a study of spatial heterogeneity in lung cancer. TCRdb re-analysed the 5' RACE reads in MiXCR, keeping a single row per CDR3 protein. The sample consists of about 43,000 distinct CDR3 sequences, about 22% of them appearing once. The material was PBMCs, obtained at follow-up. These receptor sequences come from a female donor with early-stage non-small cell lung cancer. Both conserved end residues are trimmed from each CDR3.

TRBV6-5	TRBJ2-3	ASSYTLAGGQGDTQY
TRBV29-1	TRBJ1-5	SVGGDKNQPQH
TRBV12-3/TRBV12-4	TRBJ2-7	ASSTIQGVGEQY
TRBV6-5	TRBJ1-1	ASSYGRLPNTEAF
TRBV20-1	TRBJ1-2	SARDREGEGYT
TRBV12-3/TRBV12-4	TRBJ1-1	ASRGTGSMNTEAF
TRBV10-2	TRBJ1-3	ASSAHGTPAGDSGNTIY
TRBV20-1	TRBJ2-1	SAKAGDPYEQF
TRBV11-1	TRBJ2-3	ASSNGRADTQY
TRBV5-1	TRBJ1-2	ASSLEFWNSYGYT
TRBV5-1	TRBJ2-7	ASSFGGATFYEQY
TRBV7-9	TRBJ1-3	ASSLVRVGNTIY
TRBV20-1	TRBJ1-4	SAPREKLF
TRBV3-1	TRBJ2-1	ASSQPRTGRSEQF
TRBV29-1	TRBJ1-2	SIQQVANYGYT
TRBV5-1	TRBJ2-3	ASSLQTSSTDTQY
TRBV12-3/TRBV12-4	TRBJ1-5	ASSPWWGKQQGSDQPQH
TRBV7-9	TRBJ2-7	ASSRYGGSYEQY
TRBV5-1	TRBJ1-1	ASSLYSPGLNTEAF
TRBV29-1	TRBJ2-2	SVGSGMGNTGELF
TRBV20-1	TRBJ1-2	SVSKGADIYYGYT
TRBV7-9	TRBJ1-1	ASRGGIGTEAF
TRBV11-2	TRBJ1-3	ASSTYGGNTIY
TRBV27	TRBJ1-3	ASSRTGVARGNTIY
TRBV6-6	TRBJ1-1	ASSPDRGPTEAF
TRBV9	TRBJ1-1	ASSRDGVDTEAF
TRBV6-1	TRBJ1-1	ASSERLAGVLGEAF
TRBV20-1	TRBJ2-5	SARVDSAGGETQY
TRBV9	TRBJ2-2	ASSPVATGELF
TRBV29-1	TRBJ2-1	SVHQGSHNEQF
TRBV18	TRBJ2-4	ASSSRGTGGNIAPIGIQY
TRBV9	TRBJ1-2	ASSKARTYGYT
TRBV6-6	TRBJ1-2	ASSYDIRGYHGYT
TRBV11-2	TRBJ2-3	ASTRITSGDTQY
TRBV6-6	TRBJ2-2	ASSYAGTDTGELF
TRBV7-9	TRBJ1-5	ASSPERGQGRQPQH